Following are 16 T cell receptor beta chains from one sample sequenced in a study of T cells in Graves' hyperthyroidism and ophthalmopathy. It was RNA transcripts that yielded the amplified TCR beta CDR3 regions. HTBI primers drove first-round RT-PCR of the TCR CDR3. One entry per CDR3 protein, called by TCRdb with MiXCR from the multiplex PCR reads. The data show about 840,000 distinct CDR3 sequences, 35% to 45% seen once. The sequenced material came from blood. These TCRs come from a man between 18 and 29 years old with Graves' hyperthyroidism.

This clonotype was seen many times. V gene TRBV10-3 combines with J gene TRBJ1-3; the D is unclear. From germline, CDR1 is ENHRY and CDR2 SYGVKD. The V gene lost 2 bases and the J gene lost 0 bases, with 8 bases spanning the gap. This CDR3 region has 15 residues. The CDR3 protein is CAISEMTSSGNTIYF. The CDR3 DNA reads TGTGCCATCAGTGAGATGACAAGCTCTGGAAACACCATATATTTT.

The sample holds a few counts of this clonotype. The chain carries TRBV7-8 and TRBJ2-7; D is unclear. The V gene's germline CDR1 is SGHVS and CDR2 FQNEAQ. The length of the CDR3 is 16 residues. Deletions cut 0 bases from V and 3 bases from J, with 15 bases between. The CDR3 region has the DNA TGTGCCAGCAGCTTAGCAAGAAATGGCGATAACTACGAGCAGTACTTC. Protein sequence: CASSLARNGDNYEQYF. Filled out from reference TRBV7-8 and TRBJ2-7, the complete variable domain reads GAGVSQSPRYKVAKRGQDVALRCDPISGHVSLFWYQQALGQGPEFLTYFQNEAQLDKSGLPSDRFFAERPEGSVSTLKIQRTQQEDSAVYLCASSLARNGDNYEQYFGPGTRLTVT.

This clonotype appeared once. A much larger clone lies one base from this, so it may be a read error. The chain couples TRBV7-2 to TRBJ2-6; TRBD1 matches 7 bases. V was clipped by 9 bases and J by 6 bases; unmatched bases: 14. Germline CDR1 SGHTA, CDR2 FQGNSA. This CDR3 is 16 amino acids long. In DNA form, the CDR3 reads TGTGCCAGTAGTTCGGCCGGGACAGTTGAGGCCAACGTCCTGACTTTC. Amino acid sequence: CASSSAGTVEANVLTF.

On this clonotype: A read error may be the cause here, since a much bigger clone is one base away. This chain joins TRBV9 and TRBJ1-3, with D unclear. Germline V gene data show CDR1 as SGDLS and CDR2 as YYNGEE. The CDR3 extends over 13 amino acids. CDR3 sequence reads: CASSVDVGKTIYF. As DNA, the CDR3 is TGTGCCAGCAGCGTAGATGTTGGAAAAACCATATATTTT.

This clonotype was seen many times. This chain connects TRBV15 to TRBJ2-2; D gene uncertain. The CDR3 loop spans 12 amino acids. V lost 2 bases and J lost 4, with 2 bases in between. Germline V CDR1 and CDR2: LNHNV, YYDKDF (reference sequence). This CDR3 reads CATSRSTGELFF. The CDR3, as DNA: TGTGCCACCAGCAGAAGCACCGGGGAGCTGTTTTTT. Combining the CDR3 with reference TRBV15 and TRBJ2-2 gives the whole variable domain DAMVIQNPRYQVTQFGKPVTLSCSQTLNHNVMYWYQQKSSQAPKLLFHYYDKDFNNEADTPDNFQSRRPNTSFCFLDIRSPGLGDTAMYLCATSRSTGELFFGEGSRLTVL.

The genes are TRBV7-9 and TRBJ2-7; 11 bases are shared with TRBD2. CDR3 size: 16 residues. CDR1 is SEHNR and CDR2 is FQNEAQ in the germline V gene (reference sequence). With 5 bases clipped from V and 5 bases from J, the junction kept 11 bases outside the gene matches. The CDR3 region is CASSQATPGLADEQYF. The CDR3 coding sequence is TGTGCCAGCAGCCAAGCTACACCGGGACTAGCGGACGAGCAGTACTTC.

This clonotype was observed many times. V and J are TRBV10-3 and TRBJ1-5; D call uncertain. The V end was cut by 5 bases, the J end by 0 bases, with 8 bases between. CDR3 size: 14 residues. Germline CDR1 and CDR2: ENHRY and SYGVKD. CDR3 DNA sequence: TGTGCCATCAGTAACAGTGATAGCAATCAGCCCCAGCATTTT. Protein sequence: CAISNSDSNQPQHF.

A few counts support this clonotype. The V call is TRBV20-1, the J call TRBJ1-5, with D perhaps matching TRBD1 (5 bases). CDR1 and CDR2 from the germline V gene are DFQATT and SNEGSKA (reference sequence). V was trimmed by 6 bases and J by 7 bases, leaving 25 bases between them. This CDR3 has 16 residues. CDR3 residues: CSAEQITSGLSQPQHF. The CDR3 bases are TGCAGTGCAGAACAAATCACCTCAGGGTTATCCCAGCCCCAGCATTTT.

The J gene is TRBJ2-7, the V gene TRBV15; D uncertain. V lost 3 bases and J lost 2, with 8 bases in between. Germline CDR1 is LNHNV and CDR2 is YYDKDF (reference sequence). CDR3 length equals 13 residues. The CDR3 DNA sequence: TGTGCCACCAGCAGCCGTGGAACCTACGAGCAGTACTTC. Translated: CATSSRGTYEQYF.

This clonotype was seen a handful of times. This sequence joins TRBV9 and TRBJ1-5; D remains unclear. The germline gives CDR1 SGDLS, CDR2 YYNGEE. V lost 5 bases, J lost 2 bases, and 11 bases lay in between. CDR3 length: 14 amino acids. CDR3: CASRVKGGNQPQHF. For the CDR3, the DNA is TGTGCCAGCAGAGTTAAGGGAGGCAATCAGCCCCAGCATTTT.

This clonotype came up many times. This chain joins TRBV19 and TRBJ2-7; TRBD2 agrees at 11 bases. CDR3 length: 14 residues. From germline, CDR1 is LNHDA and CDR2 SQIVND (reference sequence). V shed 5 bases and J 3 bases; nucleotides not matched to a gene: 3. The CDR3 nucleotides read TGTGCCAGTAGTGCCCTAGCGGGAGGCTACGAGCAGTACTTC. Its translation is CASSALAGGYEQYF.

In this sample, this clonotype turned up many times. V and J are TRBV20-1 and TRBJ2-7, with 9 positions matching TRBD2. J gave up 6 bases and V 0 bases, and 9 bases lay outside the gene matches. The CDR3 is 15 amino acids. Looked up from germline, CDR1 is DFQATT and CDR2 is SNEGSKA (reference sequence). The CDR3 nucleotides read TGCAGTGCTAGAGACCTTAGCGGGGGCCCCCTCGAGCAGTACTTC. Translated, it gives CSARDLSGGPLEQYF.

This clonotype was seen ten or more times. This chain joins TRBV19 and TRBJ1-5, with 7 bases matching TRBD1. The CDR3 has 15 amino acids. J was trimmed by 10 bases and V by 6 bases; bases with no gene match: 15. Germline CDR1 is LNHDA and CDR2 is SQIVND (reference sequence). This CDR3 reads CASSSSTGRLQPQHF. As DNA, the CDR3 is TGTGCCAGTAGCTCATCGACAGGGCGGTTACAACCCCAGCATTTT.

Details on this clonotype: A clone one base away is much larger, so this may be a read error. The chain carries TRBV29-1 and TRBJ2-2, with 7 bases matching TRBD2. Looked up from germline, CDR1 is SQVTM and CDR2 is ANQGSEA. Germline trimming cut 8 bases from V and 0 bases from J; bases unmatched to any gene: 9. The CDR3 is made up of 15 amino acids. In nucleotides, the CDR3 is TGCAGCCCCCTTGGGCTAGCGGCGAACACCGGGGAGCTGTTTTTT. This sequence encodes CSPLGLAANTGELFF.

Ten or more counts support this clonotype. The chain couples TRBV7-9 to TRBJ1-1, with D perhaps matching TRBD1 (6 bases). The CDR3 is 17 amino acids. From germline, CDR1 is SEHNR and CDR2 FQNEAQ (reference sequence). Between the trimmed V and J ends, which lost 1 base and 1 base, there was a span of 16 bases. DNA for the CDR3: TGTGCCAGCAGCTTAGAGAGAGGGGGACGGAAGAACACTGAAGCTTTCTTT. This gives the protein CASSLERGGRKNTEAFF. The full variable domain, in which reference TRBV7-9 and TRBJ1-1 provide the parts outside the CDR3, is DTGVSQNPRHKITKRGQNVTFRCDPISEHNRLYWYRQTLGQGPEFLTYFQNEAQLEKSRLLSDRFSAERPKGSFSTLEIQRTEQGDSAMYLCASSLERGGRKNTEAFFGQGTRLTVV.

A note on this clonotype: A much larger clonotype is one base distant, so this may be a read error. The rearrangement joins TRBV19 to TRBJ2-5; tentative D call: TRBD1 (6 bases). The CDR3 covers 11 residues. Germline-derived CDR1 and CDR2 are LNHDA and SQIVND (reference sequence). The chain's CDR3 is CASGIGGNQYF. The CDR3 DNA follows: TGTGCCAGTGGTATAGGGGGTAACCAGTACTTC. Full variable domain (remainder filled in from reference TRBV19 and TRBJ2-5): DGGITQSPKYLFRKEGQNVTLSCEQNLNHDAMYWYRQDPGQGLRLIYYSQIVNDFQKGDIAEGYSVSREKKESFPLTVTSAQKNPTAFYLCASGIGGNQYFGPGTRLLVL.